This T cell receptor beta chain was sequenced in a study of blood T cell repertoires in COVID-19. V shed 4 bases and J 2 bases; nucleotides not matched to a gene: 8. Germline V lookup: CDR1 SGHRS, CDR2 YFSETQ. The CDR3 has 16 amino acids. The method was immunoSEQ multiplex PCR; TCRdb's version includes in-frame clones alone and lacks a portion of them. The sample carries under 250,000 clones, over 60% recorded once. The receptor was derived from a woman in her 70s with acute or convalescent COVID-19. V is TRBV5-1 and J is TRBJ2-2; 7 bases fit TRBD1. The sequencing sample was made of peripheral blood. The CDR3: CASSITGQSNTGELFF. The CDR3, as DNA: TGCGCCAGCAGCATAACGGGACAGTCCAACACCGGGGAGCTGTTTTTT.